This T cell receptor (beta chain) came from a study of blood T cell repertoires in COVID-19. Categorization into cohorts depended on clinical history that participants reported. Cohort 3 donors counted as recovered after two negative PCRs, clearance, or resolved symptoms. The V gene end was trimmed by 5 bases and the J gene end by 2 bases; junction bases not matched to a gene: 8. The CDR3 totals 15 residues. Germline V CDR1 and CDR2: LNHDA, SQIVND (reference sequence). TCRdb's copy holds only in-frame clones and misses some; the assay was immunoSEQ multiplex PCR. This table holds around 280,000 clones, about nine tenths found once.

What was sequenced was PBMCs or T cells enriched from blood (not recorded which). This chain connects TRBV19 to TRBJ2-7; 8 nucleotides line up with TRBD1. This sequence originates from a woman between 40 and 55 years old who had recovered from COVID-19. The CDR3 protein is CASSGTGTGTYEQYF. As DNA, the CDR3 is TGTGCCAGTAGTGGGACCGGGACAGGTACCTACGAGCAGTACTTC.